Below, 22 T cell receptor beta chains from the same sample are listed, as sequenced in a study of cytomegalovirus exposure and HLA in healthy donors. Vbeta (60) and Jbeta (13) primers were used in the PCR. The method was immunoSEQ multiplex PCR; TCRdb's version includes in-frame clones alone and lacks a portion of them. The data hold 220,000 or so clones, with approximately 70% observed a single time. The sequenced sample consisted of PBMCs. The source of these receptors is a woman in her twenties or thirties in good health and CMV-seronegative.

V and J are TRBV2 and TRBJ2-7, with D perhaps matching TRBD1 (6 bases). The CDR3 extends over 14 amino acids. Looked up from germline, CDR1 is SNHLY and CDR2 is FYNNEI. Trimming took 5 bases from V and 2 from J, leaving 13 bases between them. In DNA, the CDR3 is TGTGCCAGCAGTTCTACAAGGACAGCCTACGAGCAGTACTTC. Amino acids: CASSSTRTAYEQYF.

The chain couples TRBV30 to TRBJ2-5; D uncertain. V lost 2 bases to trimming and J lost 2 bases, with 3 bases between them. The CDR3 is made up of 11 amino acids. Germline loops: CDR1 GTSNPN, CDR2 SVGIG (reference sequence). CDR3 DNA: TGTGCCTGGAGTCTACAAGAGACCCAGTACTTC. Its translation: CAWSLQETQYF.

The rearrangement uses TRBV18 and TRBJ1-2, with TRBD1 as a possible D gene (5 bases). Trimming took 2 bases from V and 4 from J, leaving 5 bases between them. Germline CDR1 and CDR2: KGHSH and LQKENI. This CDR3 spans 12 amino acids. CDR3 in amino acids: CASSPDSYGYTF. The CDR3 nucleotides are TGTGCCAGCTCACCAGACAGCTATGGCTACACCTTC. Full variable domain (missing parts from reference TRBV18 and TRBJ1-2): NAGVMQNPRHLVRRRGQEARLRCSPMKGHSHVYWYRQLPEEGLKFMVYLQKENIIDESGMPKERFSAEFPKEGPSILRIQQVVRGDSAAYFCASSPDSYGYTFGSGTRLTVV.

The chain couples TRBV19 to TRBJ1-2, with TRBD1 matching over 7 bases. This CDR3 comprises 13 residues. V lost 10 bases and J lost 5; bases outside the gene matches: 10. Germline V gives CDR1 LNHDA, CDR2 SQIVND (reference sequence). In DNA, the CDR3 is TGTGCCACTAAAGACAGGGATGAGTATGGCTACACCTTC. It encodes CATKDRDEYGYTF.

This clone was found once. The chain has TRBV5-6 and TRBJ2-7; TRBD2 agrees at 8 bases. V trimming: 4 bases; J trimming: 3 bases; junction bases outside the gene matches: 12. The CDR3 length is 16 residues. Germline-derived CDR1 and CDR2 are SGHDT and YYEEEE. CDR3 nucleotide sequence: TGTGCCAGCAGCCTCGGGGGGGCGGGGCCGATCTACGAGCAGTACTTC. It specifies CASSLGGAGPIYEQYF.

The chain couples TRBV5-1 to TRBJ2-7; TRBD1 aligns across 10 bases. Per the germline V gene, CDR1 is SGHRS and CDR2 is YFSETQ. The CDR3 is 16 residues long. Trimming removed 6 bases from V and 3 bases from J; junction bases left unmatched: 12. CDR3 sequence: CASTWSQGQGHYEQYF. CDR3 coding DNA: TGCGCCAGCACCTGGAGTCAGGGACAGGGGCACTACGAGCAGTACTTC.

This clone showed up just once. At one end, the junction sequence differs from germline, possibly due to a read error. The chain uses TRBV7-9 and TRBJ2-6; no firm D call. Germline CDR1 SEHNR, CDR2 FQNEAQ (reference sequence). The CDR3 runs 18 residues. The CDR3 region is CSSSTTRMDFSGANVLTF. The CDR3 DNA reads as TGTTCCAGCAGTACCACGCGGATGGATTTCTCTGGGGCCAACGTCCTGACTTTC.

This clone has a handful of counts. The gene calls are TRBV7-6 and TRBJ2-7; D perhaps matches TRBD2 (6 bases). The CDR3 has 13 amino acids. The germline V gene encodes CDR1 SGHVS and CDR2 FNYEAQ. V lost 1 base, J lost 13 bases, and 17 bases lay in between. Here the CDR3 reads CASSLEVEGMEYF. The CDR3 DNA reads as TGTGCCAGCAGCTTAGAGGTGGAGGGGATGGAATACTTC.

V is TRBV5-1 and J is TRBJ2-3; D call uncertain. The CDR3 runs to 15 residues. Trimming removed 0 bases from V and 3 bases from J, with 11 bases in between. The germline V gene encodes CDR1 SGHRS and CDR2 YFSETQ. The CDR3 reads CASSLAVAVTDTQYF. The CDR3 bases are TGCGCCAGCAGCTTGGCCGTGGCGGTGACAGATACGCAGTATTTT. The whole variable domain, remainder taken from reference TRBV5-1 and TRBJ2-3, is KAGVTQTPRYLIKTRGQQVTLSCSPISGHRSVSWYQQTPGQGLQFLFEYFSETQRNKGNFPGRFSGRQFSNSRSEMNVSTLELGDSALYLCASSLAVAVTDTQYFGPGTRLTVL.

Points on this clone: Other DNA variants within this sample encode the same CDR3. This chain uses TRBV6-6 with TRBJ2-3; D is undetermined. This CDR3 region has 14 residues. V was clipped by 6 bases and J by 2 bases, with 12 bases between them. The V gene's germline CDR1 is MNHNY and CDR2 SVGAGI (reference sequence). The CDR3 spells CASSYGPVTDTQYF. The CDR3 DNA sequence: TGTGCCAGCAGCTACGGGCCCGTCACAGATACGCAGTATTTT.

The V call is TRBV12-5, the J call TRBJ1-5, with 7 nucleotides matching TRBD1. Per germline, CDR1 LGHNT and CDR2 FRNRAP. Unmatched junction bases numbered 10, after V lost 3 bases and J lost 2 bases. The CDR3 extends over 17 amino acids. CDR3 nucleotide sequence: TGTGCTAGTGGTTTTAGAGAGGGGGCGCATGGCAATCAGCCCCAGCATTTT. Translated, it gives CASGFREGAHGNQPQHF.

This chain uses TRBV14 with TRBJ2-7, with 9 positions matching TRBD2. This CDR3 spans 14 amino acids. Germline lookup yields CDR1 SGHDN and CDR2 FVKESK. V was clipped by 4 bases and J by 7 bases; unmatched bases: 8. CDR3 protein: CASSPAGGIGEQYF. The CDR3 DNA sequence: TGTGCCAGCAGCCCAGCGGGAGGAATAGGAGAGCAGTACTTC.

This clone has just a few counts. The CDR3 DNA reads TGTGCCTGGAGCACCGGGACAGGGTTTGGCTACACCTTC. Amino acid sequence: CAWSTGTGFGYTF. The chain links TRBV30 to TRBJ1-2, with 9 nucleotides matching TRBD1. Germline V lookup: CDR1 GTSNPN, CDR2 SVGIG (reference sequence). This CDR3 is built from 13 residues. The V and J ends lost 3 bases and 7 bases, in that order; junction bases with no gene match: 6.

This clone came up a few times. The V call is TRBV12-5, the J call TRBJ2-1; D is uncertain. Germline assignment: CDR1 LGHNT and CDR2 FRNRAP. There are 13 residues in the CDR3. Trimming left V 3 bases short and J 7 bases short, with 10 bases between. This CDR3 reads CASGFPLGNEQFF. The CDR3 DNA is TGTGCTAGTGGTTTTCCACTCGGGAATGAGCAGTTCTTC.

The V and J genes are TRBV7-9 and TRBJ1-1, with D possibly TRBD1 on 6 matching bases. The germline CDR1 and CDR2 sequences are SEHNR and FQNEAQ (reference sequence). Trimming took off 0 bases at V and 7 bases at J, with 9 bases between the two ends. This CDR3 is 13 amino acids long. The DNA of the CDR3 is TGTGCCAGCAGCTTAGCGCGGACAGTTGAAGCTTTCTTT. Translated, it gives CASSLARTVEAFF.

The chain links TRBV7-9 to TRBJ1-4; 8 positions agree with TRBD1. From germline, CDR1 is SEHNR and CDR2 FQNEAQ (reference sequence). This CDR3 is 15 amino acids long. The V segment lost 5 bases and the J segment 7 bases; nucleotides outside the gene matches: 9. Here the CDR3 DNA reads TGTGCCAGCAGCGACCGGGACAGGAGAATTGAAAAACTGTTTTTT. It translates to CASSDRDRRIEKLFF.

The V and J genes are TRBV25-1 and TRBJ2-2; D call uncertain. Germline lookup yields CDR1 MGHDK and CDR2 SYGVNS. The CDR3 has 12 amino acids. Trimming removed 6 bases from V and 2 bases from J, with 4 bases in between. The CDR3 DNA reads TGTGCCAGCAGCTTAAACACCGGGGAGCTGTTTTTT. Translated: CASSLNTGELFF.

CDR3 DNA: TGTGCCAGCAGCTTAGTCGGGATGGACGAGACCCAGTACTTC. Protein: CASSLVGMDETQYF. The chain uses TRBV7-9 and TRBJ2-5; tentatively, D is TRBD2 (5 bases). The CDR3 sequence is 14 residues long. The V end was cut by 1 base, the J end by 5 bases, with 11 bases between. Per the germline V gene, CDR1 is SEHNR and CDR2 is FQNEAQ (reference sequence).

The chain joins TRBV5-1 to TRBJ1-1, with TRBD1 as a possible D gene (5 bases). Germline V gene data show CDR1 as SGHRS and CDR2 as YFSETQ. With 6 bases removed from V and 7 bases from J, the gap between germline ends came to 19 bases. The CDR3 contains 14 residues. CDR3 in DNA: TGCGCCAGCACTCAATTCCAGACAGAAGATGAAGCTTTCTTT. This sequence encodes CASTQFQTEDEAFF.

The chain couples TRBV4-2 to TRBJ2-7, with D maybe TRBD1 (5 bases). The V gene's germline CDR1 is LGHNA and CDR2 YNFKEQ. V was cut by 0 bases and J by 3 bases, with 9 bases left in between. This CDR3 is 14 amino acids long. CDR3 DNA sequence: TGTGCCAGCAGCCAAGATAGGACAAACTACGAGCAGTACTTC. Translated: CASSQDRTNYEQYF.

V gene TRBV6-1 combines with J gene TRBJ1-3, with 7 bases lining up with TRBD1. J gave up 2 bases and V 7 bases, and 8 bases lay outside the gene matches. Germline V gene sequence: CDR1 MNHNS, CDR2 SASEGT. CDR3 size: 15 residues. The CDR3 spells CASTTTTGTGNTIYF. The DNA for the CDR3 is TGTGCCAGCACCACCACGACAGGGACTGGAAACACCATATATTTT.

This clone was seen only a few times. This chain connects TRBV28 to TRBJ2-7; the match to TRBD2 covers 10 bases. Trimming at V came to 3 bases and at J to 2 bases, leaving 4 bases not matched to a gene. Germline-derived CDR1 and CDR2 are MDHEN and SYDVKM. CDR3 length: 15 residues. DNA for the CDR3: TGTGCCAGCAGTTTTGTAAGCGGGGGGGCCTACGAGCAGTACTTC. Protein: CASSFVSGGAYEQYF. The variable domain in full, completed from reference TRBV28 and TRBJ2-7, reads DVKVTQSSRYLVKRTGEKVFLECVQDMDHENMFWYRQDPGLGLRLIYFSYDVKMKEKGDIPEGYSVSREKKERFSLILESASTNQTSMYLCASSFVSGGAYEQYFGPGTRLTVT.